The sequence of this T cell receptor (beta chain) was determined in a study of CD8+ T cells in alopecia areata. On the study more broadly: The duration of tofacitinib was 6 to 18 months, with 6 months off drug afterward. Scoring of treated patients' severity used the percentage of affected scalp area.

The CDR3 is made up of 14 amino acids. V dropped 6 bases and J dropped 4 bases, with 14 bases sitting between them. The germline gives CDR1 SNHLY, CDR2 FYNNEI. General study points: Tofacitinib produced a significant decrease in scalp clonality and in expanded CD8+ clones among the top 100.

Extraction of RNA preceded its reverse transcription into cDNA, which served as the sequencing template. The protocol was immunoSEQ multiplex PCR, while the TCRdb copy is restricted to in-frame clones and leaves out a portion. The sample holds over 120,000 clones, less than 70% seen once. This clone was observed a handful of times. No antigen is known for it. The treatment here: oral pan-JAK inhibitor, 5-10 mg twice daily. The authors sorted CD4+ and CD8+ T cells from PBMCs. The rearrangement links TRBV2 to TRBJ2-3; D ambiguous. This clonotype was obtained from a human donor with alopecia areata. This specimen was CD8+ T cells sorted from blood, taken at week 4, from a patient treated with tofacitinib. The CDR3 region has the DNA TGTGCCAGCAGGGTGACTGCACGGGCAGATACGCAGTATTTT. It codes for CASRVTARADTQYF.